This record looks at one TCR beta chain sequence and its context. The antigen is not known. This entry belongs to a study of shared clonotypes between healthy human individuals. The repertoire was sequenced with immunoSEQ multiplex PCR; TCRdb's copy has only in-frame clones and lacks some. The sample lists some 2,100,000 clones, just over 90% occurring once. Study outcomes and limitations: Sampling covered blood only; tissue repertoires likely differ.

V was clipped by 3 bases and J by 3 bases, with 9 bases between them. The CDR3 totals 13 residues. Germline V gene sequence: CDR1 SGHTA, CDR2 FQGTGA. Positively selected for CCR7, the CD45RO-negative cells used as naive CD8 cells excluded terminally differentiated effector memory CD45RA+ cells. The specimen was naive CD8+ T cells from PBMCs. The source of this sequence is a man aged 18 to 29 in good health. Some clones in this sample may be carry-over from other donors' samples. The chain has TRBV7-3 and TRBJ2-7; a weak D match, TRBD2 (5 bases). As DNA, the CDR3 is TGTGCCAGCAGCTTCGAGGCGGGCTACGAGCAGTACTTC. This codes for CASSFEAGYEQYF.